The TCR beta chain described here comes from a study of T cell repertoires in aging, cancer and after chemotherapy. Across the study: Donor ages fell into six groups from 30 or younger up to 70 or older. Clear clonal overlap appeared across healthy donor samples taken over several months to years. General study results and limits: In cancer patients, declining TCR diversity with age involved lost richness and lost evenness.

This clonotype was recorded a few times. What it binds is not known. V lost 3 bases, J lost 0 bases, and 6 bases lay in between. This CDR3 region has 13 residues. Germline CDR1 is KGHSH and CDR2 is LQKENI. Peripheral blood genomic DNA, not sorted cells or RNA, was the template. Multiplex touch-down PCR with TRB-A/B primers amplified rearranged V-D-J TRB sequences. TCRdb reprocessed the multiplex PCR reads via MiXCR and lists one record per CDR3 protein. The sample lists about 9,200 distinct CDR3 sequences, approximately 33% occurring once. The receptor's source is a human donor in good health. The donor label of this sample is uncertain. The chain is built from TRBV18 and TRBJ2-7, with no clear D. The source material was blood. The CDR3 DNA sequence: TGTGCCAGCTCACCGTCGAGCTCCTACGAGCAGTACTTC. It yields the protein CASSPSSSYEQYF.